A single sample is the source of the 15 T cell receptor beta chains below, sequenced in a study of blood T cells in healthy people across ages. The authors ran a second PCR of roughly 6 to 12 cycles using a sample-barcoded 5' primer and a J-beta primer mix. One entry per CDR3 protein results from TCRdb running MiXCR on the 5' RACE reads. Found here are 1.4 million to 1.5 million distinct CDR3 sequences, around 39% of them singletons; the top ten hold approximately 7.9%. Sequencing used blood. The source of these receptors is a woman aged 18-29 years in good health.

As to this clonotype: An end of the junction does not agree with germline; a read error may underlie this. CDR3 in amino acids: CASSVGLAEVQETLYF. The CDR3 coding sequence is TGTGCCAGCAGCGTAGGTCTAGCGGAGGTACAAGAGACCCTGTACTTC. The chain uses TRBV9 and TRBJ2-5, with TRBD2 matching over 7 bases. This CDR3 spans 16 amino acids. Germline CDR1 and CDR2: SGDLS and YYNGEE. Together with reference TRBV9 and TRBJ2-5, the CDR3 gives the full variable domain: DSGVTQTPKHLITATGQRVTLRCSPRSGDLSVYWYQQSLDQGLQFLIQYYNGEERAKGNILERFSAQQFPDLHSELNLSSLELGDSALYFCASSVGLAEVQETLYFGPGTRLLVL.

This clonotype was counted a few times. CDR3 amino acids: CASSLVAGVTYEQYF. The CDR3 coding sequence is TGCGCCAGCAGCTTGGTAGCGGGGGTTACCTACGAGCAGTACTTC. This chain uses TRBV5-1 with TRBJ2-7; 9 nucleotides match TRBD2. Germline loops: CDR1 SGHRS, CDR2 YFSETQ. CDR3 size: 15 residues. J gave up 2 bases and V 0 bases, and 3 bases lay outside the gene matches.

This chain joins TRBV9 and TRBJ1-1, with D hard to call. CDR3 length equals 14 residues. The V gene's germline CDR1 is SGDLS and CDR2 YYNGEE. V was cut by 0 bases and J by 2 bases, with 8 bases left in between. The CDR3 loop is CASSVDGENTEAFF. The CDR3 nucleotides are TGTGCCAGCAGCGTAGATGGAGAAAACACTGAAGCTTTCTTT.

The chain links TRBV9 to TRBJ1-2; 7 positions match TRBD1. Germline-derived CDR1 and CDR2 are SGDLS and YYNGEE. The CDR3 covers 16 residues. The V and J ends lost 2 bases and 4 bases, in that order; junction bases with no gene match: 11. For the CDR3, the DNA is TGTGCCAGCAGCGTCCTAGATCCGGGACAGTCCTATGGCTACACCTTC. Translated, it gives CASSVLDPGQSYGYTF.

This rearrangement joins TRBV6-5 to TRBJ1-1; D call uncertain. The CDR3 runs to 12 residues. V was cut by 6 bases and J by 6 bases, with 11 bases left in between. From germline, CDR1 is MNHEY and CDR2 SVGAGI. CDR3 protein: CASRSSLAEAFF. As DNA, the CDR3 is TGTGCCAGCAGGTCCTCGCTCGCTGAAGCTTTCTTT.

The genes are TRBV28 and TRBJ2-5, with D possibly matching TRBD2 (5 bases). The CDR3 loop spans 14 amino acids. Per germline, CDR1 MDHEN and CDR2 SYDVKM. V was shortened by 3 bases and J by 5 bases, with 13 bases between the two germline ends. The CDR3 is CASSFLALRETQYF. The CDR3 bases are TGTGCCAGCAGTTTTCTAGCCCTCCGGGAGACCCAGTACTTC. Together with reference TRBV28 and TRBJ2-5, the CDR3 gives the full variable domain: DVKVTQSSRYLVKRTGEKVFLECVQDMDHENMFWYRQDPGLGLRLIYFSYDVKMKEKGDIPEGYSVSREKKERFSLILESASTNQTSMYLCASSFLALRETQYFGPGTRLLVL.

The chain links TRBV2 to TRBJ2-6, with D perhaps assigned TRBD1 or TRBD2 (5 bases each). V shed 3 bases and J shed 5 bases, with 17 bases lying between them. Germline-derived CDR1 and CDR2 are SNHLY and FYNNEI. CDR3 size: 17 residues. The CDR3 protein is CASSDSGPKLWANVLTF. The DNA of the CDR3 is TGTGCCAGCAGTGATTCGGGGCCTAAGCTCTGGGCCAACGTCCTGACTTTC. Variable domain in full (rest from reference TRBV2 and TRBJ2-6): EPEVTQTPSHQVTQMGQEVILRCVPISNHLYFYWYRQILGQKVEFLVSFYNNEISEKSEIFDDQFSVERPDGSNFTLKIRSTKLEDSAMYFCASSDSGPKLWANVLTFGAGSRLTVL.

The V and J genes are TRBV21-1 and TRBJ2-3; the table names TRBD1, a call not compared with the DNA. TRBV21-1 corresponds to a pseudogene. The CDR3 extends over 16 amino acids. In DNA, the CDR3 is TGTGCCAGCAGCAAAGAGAGGGGGACATGCACAGATACGCAGTATTTT. Its translation: CASSKERGTCTDTQYF.

The chain has TRBV27 and TRBJ2-6; D uncertain. V lost 6 bases and J lost 0, with 15 bases in between. This CDR3 has 17 amino acids. The germline V gene encodes CDR1 MNHEY and CDR2 SMNVEV (reference sequence). CDR3 residues: CASSIDWPNSGANVLTF. The CDR3 DNA is TGTGCCAGCAGCATAGACTGGCCCAACTCTGGGGCCAACGTCCTGACTTTC.

The V gene is TRBV21-1, the J gene TRBJ2-1; TRBD1 was called by the table and not checked on the DNA. TRBV21-1 is designated a pseudogene. There are 15 residues in the CDR3. CDR3: CASPRVPRRNNEQFF. The CDR3 nucleotides are TGTGCCAGCCCCCGGGTCCCCCGTCGGAACAATGAGCAGTTCTTC.

This clonotype came up many times. The genes are TRBV12-3 or TRBV12-4 and TRBJ2-7; 8 positions agree with TRBD1. J was trimmed by 3 bases and V by 6 bases; bases with no gene match: 1. This CDR3 comprises 12 residues. CDR3 nucleotides: TGTGCCAGCAGGGACAGGGTCTACGAGCAGTACTTC. It encodes CASRDRVYEQYF.

V gene TRBV4-2 combines with J gene TRBJ1-2; weak D call: TRBD1 (5 bases). Trimming left V 1 base short and J 2 bases short, with 17 bases between. The CDR3 is 17 residues long. Germline loops: CDR1 LGHNA, CDR2 YNFKEQ. Written as DNA, the CDR3 is TGTGCCAGCAGCCAAGGCATCTATAAGGGGTTGAACTATGGCTACACCTTC. This sequence encodes CASSQGIYKGLNYGYTF.

This clonotype was detected a few times. The rearrangement uses TRBV14 and TRBJ2-1, with 10 positions matching TRBD2. Germline lookup yields CDR1 SGHDN and CDR2 FVKESK. The CDR3 is 15 amino acids. V dropped 3 bases and J dropped 8; count of bases not matched to a gene: 7. Written as DNA, the CDR3 is TGTGCCAGCAGCCAGAGCGGGGGGGCCTTGGATGAGCAGTTCTTC. Translation gives CASSQSGGALDEQFF. The complete variable domain, with remaining parts taken from reference TRBV14 and TRBJ2-1, reads EAGVTQFPSHSVIEKGQTVTLRCDPISGHDNLYWYRRVMGKEIKFLLHFVKESKQDESGMPNNRFLAERTGGTYSTLKVQPAELEDSGVYFCASSQSGGALDEQFFGPGTRLTVL.

This chain connects TRBV18 to TRBJ2-1; either TRBD1 or TRBD2 may fit D (5 bases each). The CDR3 spans 16 residues. Between the trimmed V and J ends, which lost 3 bases and 8 bases, there was a span of 20 bases. Germline CDR1 reads KGHSH; CDR2 reads LQKENI. The CDR3 DNA reads as TGTGCCAGCTCACCGTCCGCCGGGACCTGGGATGATGAGCAGTTCTTC. Translation: CASSPSAGTWDDEQFF.

This clonotype has more than one count but fewer than ten. The rearrangement uses TRBV3-1 and TRBJ1-6, with D unclear. Trimming pared 0 bases from V and 8 bases from J, leaving 11 bases between. The CDR3 contains 15 residues. Germline assignment: CDR1 LGHDT and CDR2 YNNKEL (reference sequence). The CDR3 coding sequence is TGTGCCAGCAGCCAAGATTGGGCGGCCGATTCACCCCTCCACTTT. Protein product: CASSQDWAADSPLHF.